The 25 T cell receptor beta chains below all came from one sample that was sequenced in a study of regulatory T cells in long-lasting Graves disease. The authors built TCR beta libraries using iRepertoire HTBI primers and Arm-PCR of CDR3 regions. TCRdb fed the multiplex PCR reads into MiXCR, producing one record per CDR3 protein. Of some 350,000 distinct CDR3 sequences listed, around 15% are singletons. The time point here: newly diagnosed GD, antithyroid drugs for less than 3 months. Extracted RNA from PBMCs served as the source of the TCR library. These records were also assigned to another study, of T cells in Graves' hyperthyroidism and ophthalmopathy.

This specimen consisted of peripheral blood mononuclear cells (PBMCs), obtained at new diagnosis, from a patient treated with antithyroid drugs. These receptors all come from a woman under 30 with Graves disease.

This clonotype was seen a handful of times. The V and J genes are TRBV11-1 and TRBJ2-5; either TRBD1 or TRBD2 may supply D (5 bases each). The CDR3 extends over 14 amino acids. The V and J ends lost 6 bases and 4 bases respectively, with 15 bases between them. The germline gives CDR1 SGHAT, CDR2 FQDESV (reference sequence). The CDR3 region has the DNA TGTGCCAGCAGGGGGGTGGGGGTGGGAGAGACCCAGTACTTC. It codes for CASRGVGVGETQYF.

In this sample, this clonotype turned up many times. The V gene is TRBV30, the J gene TRBJ1-2; D uncertain. The V end was cut by 8 bases, the J end by 4 bases, with 14 bases between. CDR1 is GTSNPN, CDR2 SVGIG, per germline (reference sequence). The CDR3 loop spans 12 amino acids. The CDR3 sequence: CAATDLGYGYTF. CDR3 DNA sequence: TGTGCCGCGACGGACTTGGGCTATGGCTACACCTTC.

The chain employs TRBV7-9 and TRBJ1-6; TRBD1 might be the D (5 bases). The CDR3 consists of 15 residues. The germline V gene encodes CDR1 SEHNR and CDR2 FQNEAQ (reference sequence). The V and J ends lost 0 bases and 5 bases respectively, with 8 bases between them. CDR3 amino acids: CASSLASGDNSPLHF. The CDR3, as DNA: TGTGCCAGCAGCTTAGCGTCGGGGGATAATTCACCCCTCCACTTT. Combining the CDR3 with reference TRBV7-9 and TRBJ1-6 gives the whole variable domain DTGVSQNPRHKITKRGQNVTFRCDPISEHNRLYWYRQTLGQGPEFLTYFQNEAQLEKSRLLSDRFSAERPKGSFSTLEIQRTEQGDSAMYLCASSLASGDNSPLHFGNGTRLTVT.

The rearrangement joins TRBV20-1 to TRBJ2-7, with a possible D match to TRBD1 (6 bases). V shed 6 bases and J shed 0 bases, with 12 bases lying between them. This CDR3 has 13 residues. Germline V gives CDR1 DFQATT, CDR2 SNEGSKA (reference sequence). The CDR3 sequence is CSAMDSSSYEQYF. The CDR3 coding sequence is TGCAGTGCCATGGACAGCAGCTCCTACGAGCAGTACTTC.

This clonotype showed up many times. The chain couples TRBV7-8 to TRBJ2-7, with D possibly matching TRBD1 (5 bases). Per the germline V gene, CDR1 is SGHVS and CDR2 is FQNEAQ. Trimming stripped 2 bases from V and 3 bases from J, with 11 bases between. The CDR3 covers 14 residues. The CDR3 bases are TGTGCCAGCAGCTTACCACAGGCGATCTACGAGCAGTACTTC. The encoded protein is CASSLPQAIYEQYF.

The sample holds many counts of this clonotype. CDR3 coding DNA: TGCAGCGTTGCAGGGACAGGGGACACAGATACGCAGTATTTT. It encodes CSVAGTGDTDTQYF. The gene calls are TRBV29-1 and TRBJ2-3; TRBD1 matches 10 bases. V lost 4 bases, J lost 2 bases, and 3 bases stayed unmatched. The CDR3 is 14 amino acids. CDR1 and CDR2 (germline): SQVTM, ANQGSEA.

This clonotype was seen repeatedly, ten times or more. The gene calls are TRBV3-1 and TRBJ2-3, with 11 positions matching TRBD1. V was clipped by 3 bases and J by 0 bases; unmatched bases: 11. CDR1 is LGHDT, CDR2 YNNKEL, per germline (reference sequence). The CDR3 covers 19 residues. This CDR3 is CASSQGNHGTGGSTDTQYF. DNA of the CDR3: TGTGCCAGCAGCCAGGGTAACCACGGGACAGGGGGTAGCACAGATACGCAGTATTTT.

This clonotype was seen many times. The rearrangement uses TRBV2 and TRBJ2-3; TRBD1 might be the D (6 bases). From germline, CDR1 is SNHLY and CDR2 FYNNEI. The CDR3 totals 14 residues. V shed 1 base and J shed 5 bases, with 10 bases lying between them. The CDR3 protein is CASSEGGLVDTQYF. In DNA, the CDR3 is TGTGCCAGCAGTGAAGGGGGGCTCGTAGATACGCAGTATTTT.

This clonotype has just a few counts. The chain couples TRBV10-3 to TRBJ2-1; 8 positions match TRBD1. The trim removed 1 base at V and 5 bases at J, leaving 7 bases unmatched. Per germline, CDR1 ENHRY and CDR2 SYGVKD. This CDR3 region has 16 residues. The CDR3 loop is CAISEFWAGGNNEQFF. The CDR3 DNA sequence: TGTGCCATCAGTGAGTTTTGGGCAGGGGGCAACAATGAGCAGTTCTTC.

This chain links TRBV19 with TRBJ2-1, with 12 positions matching TRBD2. The CDR3 is 13 amino acids. Per germline, CDR1 LNHDA and CDR2 SQIVND (reference sequence). Trimming cost V 8 bases and J 6 bases; bases outside gene matches: 2. The CDR3 DNA reads TGTGCCAGTCGACTAGCGGGAGCCAATGAGCAGTTCTTC. Translated, it gives CASRLAGANEQFF.

This clonotype was seen many times. The chain links TRBV12-3 or TRBV12-4 to TRBJ1-1, with 10 bases lining up with TRBD1. V lost 6 bases to trimming and J lost 4 bases; unmatched junction nucleotides: 2. The CDR3 length is 13 residues. The CDR3 loop reads CASRRTGGTEAFF. CDR3 sequence (DNA): TGTGCCAGCAGACGGACAGGGGGCACTGAAGCTTTCTTT.

This clonotype was recorded only once. V and J are TRBV12-3 or TRBV12-4 and TRBJ1-3; possible D gene TRBD1, 5 bases. CDR3 length equals 15 residues. Trimming took off 3 bases at V and 8 bases at J, with 17 bases between the two ends. The CDR3 loop reads CASSFGPGPRDTIYF. CDR3 coding DNA: TGTGCCAGCAGTTTTGGTCCGGGGCCAAGAGACACCATATATTTT.

This clonotype was found many times. This sequence joins TRBV20-1 and TRBJ1-1; D gene unclear. Germline CDR1 reads DFQATT; CDR2 reads SNEGSKA (reference sequence). The ends were cut back, 6 bases at V and 1 base at J, with 18 bases in the middle. The CDR3 contains 15 residues. The CDR3 region is CSARPGRVANTEAFF. DNA for the CDR3: TGCAGTGCCCGACCGGGCAGAGTGGCGAACACTGAAGCTTTCTTT.

This clonotype was observed at least ten times. The chain recombines TRBV2 with TRBJ1-1; D is possibly TRBD1 (6 bases). This CDR3 spans 14 amino acids. In germline, CDR1 is SNHLY, CDR2 FYNNEI. V shed 6 bases and J shed 5 bases, with 16 bases lying between them. The CDR3 sequence: CASRLEQGPTEAFF. The CDR3 nucleotides are TGTGCCAGCAGACTAGAACAGGGCCCAACTGAAGCTTTCTTT.

This clonotype was detected many times. This chain joins TRBV24-1 and TRBJ1-1; no definite D call. Germline V lookup: CDR1 KGHDR, CDR2 SFDVKD. Trimming took off 11 bases at V and 7 bases at J, with 10 bases between the two ends. This CDR3 is 10 amino acids long. CDR3 in amino acids: CASGRSEAFF. CDR3 bases: TGTGCCAGCGGACGGAGTGAAGCTTTCTTT.

The genes are TRBV20-1 and TRBJ2-2; 7 nucleotides line up with TRBD2. J lost 8 bases, V lost 0 bases, and 3 bases had no gene match. This CDR3 has 13 residues. Germline values: CDR1 DFQATT, CDR2 SNEGSKA (reference sequence). CDR3: CSARDGGLGELFF. The CDR3 DNA is TGCAGTGCTAGAGACGGGGGGTTAGGGGAGCTGTTTTTT.

Many counts were recorded for this clonotype. The chain employs TRBV12-3 or TRBV12-4 and TRBJ2-4, with 10 nucleotides matching TRBD1. There are 13 residues in the CDR3. Unmatched junction bases numbered 5, after V lost 6 bases and J lost 9 bases. The CDR3 is CASSQGQGTIQYF. In DNA form, the CDR3 reads TGTGCCAGCAGCCAGGGACAGGGGACCATTCAGTACTTC.

The V and J genes are TRBV3-1 and TRBJ1-6, with TRBD1 identical over 7 bases. Germline-derived CDR1 and CDR2 are LGHDT and YNNKEL (reference sequence). V shed 4 bases and J 5 bases; nucleotides not matched to a gene: 8. This CDR3 has 16 residues. The chain's CDR3 is CASSPSTGFDNSPLHF. As DNA, the CDR3 is TGTGCCAGCAGCCCCTCGACAGGGTTTGATAATTCACCCCTCCACTTT.

This clonotype showed up just once. The V gene is TRBV7-2, the J gene TRBJ1-1; no reliable D call. CDR1 and CDR2 (germline): SGHTA, FQGNSA. V shed 0 bases and J shed 4 bases, with 15 bases lying between them. The CDR3 loop spans 16 amino acids. The CDR3 nucleotides are TGTGCCAGCAGCTTAGCGTCGGCAACGCGGGGCACTGAAGCTTTCTTT. Translating gives CASSLASATRGTEAFF.

This clonotype has at least ten counts. This sequence joins TRBV5-1 and TRBJ2-3, with a possible D match to TRBD2 (6 bases). CDR1 SGHRS and CDR2 YFSETQ come from the germline V gene. This CDR3 comprises 15 residues. The V and J ends lost 2 bases and 3 bases respectively, with 13 bases between them. This CDR3 reads CASSFGSGATDTQYF. CDR3 nucleotide sequence: TGCGCCAGCAGCTTCGGGAGTGGGGCGACAGATACGCAGTATTTT.

Only a few counts were recorded for this clonotype. In DNA, the CDR3 is TGTGCCAGCAGCTTACGGACGGGACTCTCTGGAAACACCATATATTTT. This translates into CASSLRTGLSGNTIYF. The rearrangement links TRBV28 to TRBJ1-3; tentative D call: TRBD1 (5 bases). This CDR3 spans 16 amino acids. From germline, CDR1 is MDHEN and CDR2 SYDVKM. Trimming stripped 6 bases from V and 0 bases from J, with 15 bases between. Full variable domain (remainder filled in from reference TRBV28 and TRBJ1-3): DVKVTQSSRYLVKRTGEKVFLECVQDMDHENMFWYRQDPGLGLRLIYFSYDVKMKEKGDIPEGYSVSREKKERFSLILESASTNQTSMYLCASSLRTGLSGNTIYFGEGSWLTVV.

On this clonotype: It may be a read error: a sequence one base away is much more abundant. No conserved phenylalanine or tryptophan ends this CDR3, so it is likely a read error. V gene TRBV9 combines with J gene TRBJ2-3, with 13 positions matching TRBD2. Germline assignment: CDR1 SGDLS and CDR2 YYNGEE. V lost 0 bases and J lost 4; bases outside the gene matches: 17. This CDR3 region has 21 residues. The DNA of the CDR3 is TGTGCCAGCAGCGTAGAACCCATAAGGACTAGCGGGAGTGTGGCTGCAGATACGCAGTATCTT. It translates to CASSVEPIRTSGSVAADTQYL.

This clonotype turned up a few times. A much larger clone differs from this one at a single base, so this may be a read error. V gene TRBV5-1 combines with J gene TRBJ2-7, with 7 bases aligning to TRBD2. This CDR3 has 16 residues. Germline V gene lookup returns CDR1 SGHRS and CDR2 YFSETQ. J lost 2 bases, V lost 1 base, and 9 bases had no gene match. The DNA for the CDR3 is TGCGCCAGCAGCTTGAACCCAGGGCGGGAGACCTACGAGCAGTACTTC. It translates to CASSLNPGRETYEQYF.

This clonotype was seen ten or more times. The chain carries TRBV28 and TRBJ2-7; possible D gene TRBD1, 7 bases. This CDR3 comprises 14 residues. V lost 2 bases and J lost 8, with 16 bases in between. Germline V lookup: CDR1 MDHEN, CDR2 SYDVKM. CDR3 amino acids: CASSLNGQGGQQYF. CDR3 DNA sequence: TGTGCCAGCAGTTTAAATGGCCAGGGGGGCCAGCAGTACTTC.

This chain connects TRBV5-1 to TRBJ2-5, with D possibly being TRBD1 (5 bases). V was shortened by 2 bases and J by 1 base, with 9 bases between the two germline ends. The CDR3 is 14 amino acids. Germline V gives CDR1 SGHRS, CDR2 YFSETQ. The CDR3 nucleotides are TGCGCCAGCAGCTTTAGGGGTGTCCAAGAGACCCAGTACTTC. This codes for CASSFRGVQETQYF.